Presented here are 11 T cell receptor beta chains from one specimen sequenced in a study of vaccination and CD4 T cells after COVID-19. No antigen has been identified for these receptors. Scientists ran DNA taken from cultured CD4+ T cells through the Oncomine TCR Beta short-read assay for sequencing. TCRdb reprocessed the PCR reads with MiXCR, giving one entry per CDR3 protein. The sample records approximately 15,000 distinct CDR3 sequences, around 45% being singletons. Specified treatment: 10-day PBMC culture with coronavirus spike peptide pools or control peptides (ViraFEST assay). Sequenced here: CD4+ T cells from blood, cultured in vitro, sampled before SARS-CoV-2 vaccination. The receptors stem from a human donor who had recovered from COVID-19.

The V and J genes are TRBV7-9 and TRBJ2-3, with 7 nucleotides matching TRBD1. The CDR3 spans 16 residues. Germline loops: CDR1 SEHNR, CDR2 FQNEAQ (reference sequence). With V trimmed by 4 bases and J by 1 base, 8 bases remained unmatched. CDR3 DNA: TGTGCCAGCAGCTCCGACAGGGCCCCCCGCACAGATACGCAGTATTTT. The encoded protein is CASSSDRAPRTDTQYF.

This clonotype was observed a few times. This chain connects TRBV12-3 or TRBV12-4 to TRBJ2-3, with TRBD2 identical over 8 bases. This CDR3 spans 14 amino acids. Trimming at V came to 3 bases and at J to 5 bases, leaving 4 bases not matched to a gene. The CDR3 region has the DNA TGTGCCAGCAGTTTGGGCGGGGGGCTAGATACGCAGTATTTT. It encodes CASSLGGGLDTQYF.

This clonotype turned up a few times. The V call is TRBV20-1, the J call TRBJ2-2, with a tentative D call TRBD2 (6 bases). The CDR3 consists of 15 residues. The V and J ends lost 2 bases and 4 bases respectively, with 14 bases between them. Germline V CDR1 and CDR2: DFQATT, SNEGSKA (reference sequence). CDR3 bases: TGCAGTGCTAGAAGGGACCTCGGGGGCACCGGGGAGCTGTTTTTT. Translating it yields CSARRDLGGTGELFF.

CDR3 amino acids: CASRLDLAGNTIYF. Written as DNA, the CDR3 is TGTGCCAGCAGGCTAGACTTAGCTGGAAACACCATATATTTT. V and J are TRBV2 and TRBJ1-3; no clear D. The CDR3 extends over 14 amino acids. V lost 6 bases and J lost 2, with 11 bases in between. Germline loops: CDR1 SNHLY, CDR2 FYNNEI.

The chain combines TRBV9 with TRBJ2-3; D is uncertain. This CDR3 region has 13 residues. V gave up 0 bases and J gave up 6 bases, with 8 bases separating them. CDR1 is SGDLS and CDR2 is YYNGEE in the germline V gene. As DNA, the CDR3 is TGTGCCAGCAGCGTAGTTGTGGGGGATACGCAGTATTTT. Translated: CASSVVVGDTQYF.

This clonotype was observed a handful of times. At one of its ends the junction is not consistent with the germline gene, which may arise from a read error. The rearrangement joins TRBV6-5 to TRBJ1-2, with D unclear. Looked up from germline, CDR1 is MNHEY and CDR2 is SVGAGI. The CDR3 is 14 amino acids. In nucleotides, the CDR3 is TGTGCCAGTAGTTCCCTTGAGAGCGGCTATGGCTACACCTTC. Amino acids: CASSSLESGYGYTF.

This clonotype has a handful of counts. The DNA of the CDR3 is TGTGCCAGCAGCTTATCGGGGCCCCTCGGCGAGCAGTACTTC. Its translation: CASSLSGPLGEQYF. V and J are TRBV7-3 and TRBJ2-7; perhaps D is TRBD1 or TRBD2 (5 bases each). The V and J ends lost 2 bases and 6 bases respectively, with 14 bases between them. CDR3 length equals 14 residues. Germline values: CDR1 SGHTA, CDR2 FQGTGA.

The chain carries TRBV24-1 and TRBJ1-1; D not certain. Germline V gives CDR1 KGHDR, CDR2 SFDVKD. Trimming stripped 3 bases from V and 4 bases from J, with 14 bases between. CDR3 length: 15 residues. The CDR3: CATSDSPWHPTEAFF. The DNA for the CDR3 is TGTGCCACCAGTGATAGTCCCTGGCATCCCACTGAAGCTTTCTTT.

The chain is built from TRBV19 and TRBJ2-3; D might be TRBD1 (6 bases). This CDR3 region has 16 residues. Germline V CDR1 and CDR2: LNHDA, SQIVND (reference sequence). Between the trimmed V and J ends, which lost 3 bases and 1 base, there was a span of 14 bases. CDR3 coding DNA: TGTGCCAGTAGTATGCCGCAGGGGCTGGGCACAGATACGCAGTATTTT. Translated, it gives CASSMPQGLGTDTQYF.

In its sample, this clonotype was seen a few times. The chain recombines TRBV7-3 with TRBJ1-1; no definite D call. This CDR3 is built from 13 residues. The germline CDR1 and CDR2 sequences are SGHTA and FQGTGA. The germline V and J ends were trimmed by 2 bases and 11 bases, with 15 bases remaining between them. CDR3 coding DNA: TGTGCCAGCAGCTTATGGGCCGCTACACGGGCTTTCTTT. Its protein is CASSLWAATRAFF.

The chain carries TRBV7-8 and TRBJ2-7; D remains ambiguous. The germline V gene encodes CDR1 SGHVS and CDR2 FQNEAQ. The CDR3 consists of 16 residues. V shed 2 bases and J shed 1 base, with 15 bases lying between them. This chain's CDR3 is CASSLLAIGYSYEQYF. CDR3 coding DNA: TGTGCCAGCAGCTTATTAGCCATAGGGTATTCCTACGAGCAGTACTTC.